This T cell receptor beta chain was sequenced during a study of OX40 agonist ivuxolimab in advanced cancers. With 0 bases clipped from V and 7 bases from J, the junction kept 11 bases outside the gene matches. Germline assignment: CDR1 SGHRS and CDR2 YFSETQ. CDR3 length: 17 amino acids. TCRdb's table, derived via immunoSEQ multiplex PCR, lists solely in-frame clones and lacks some. Here the sample spans 65,000 or so clones, 82% being singletons. The sequence was obtained from an adult with an advanced solid tumor such as melanoma, head and neck, liver or kidney cancer. The chain combines TRBV5-1 with TRBJ2-1; TRBD2 aligns across 9 bases. Material: CD4+ or CD8+ T cells sorted from blood, obtained in a trial of the OX40 agonist ivuxolimab. The CDR3 region is CASSLGVGVAGVNEQFF. CDR3 nucleotides: TGCGCCAGCAGCTTGGGAGTTGGGGTAGCGGGAGTGAATGAGCAGTTCTTC.